This T cell receptor beta chain derives from a study of memory CD4+ T cells and cytomegalovirus serostatus. Some clones are missing from TCRdb's copy, which holds only in-frame ones; the method was immunoSEQ multiplex PCR. The sample lists roughly 50,000 clones, around 78% occurring once. V lost 2 bases, J lost 0 bases, and 7 bases lay in between. Per germline, CDR1 SGHTA and CDR2 FQGNSA. The CDR3 is 15 residues long. Single viable CD3+CD4+CD8-CD45RO+ cells were sorted as the memory CD4+ T cells. J is TRBJ1-4 and V is TRBV7-2, with D unresolved. The receptor was isolated from an adult in good health and CMV-seronegative. Sequencing used memory CD4+ T cells from blood. In DNA form, the CDR3 reads TGTGCCAGCAGCTTACGGGGTACAACTAATGAAAAACTGTTTTTT. Amino acids: CASSLRGTTNEKLFF.